This TCR beta chain came from a study of blood T cell repertoires in COVID-19 (dated by TCRdb to 2020 to 2022). About the investigation overall: Samples covering the acute and convalescent phases of COVID-19 were provided by collaborators in the United States, Italy and Spain. The repertoires were released in a freely available public database meant as a resource for research on the immune response to SARS-CoV-2. The sample metadata nearly always contained a de-identified subject ID, COVID-19 status, age in years and sex. Samples came from the ongoing ImmuneRACE study (first 160 participants) plus 1,254 subjects from 6 global collaborators. Where available, HLA class I and class II types were obtained from metadata supplied by the sample provider rather than from assay-based typing. The prospective study material was composed of cDNA or gDNA derived from T cells, B-cell-depleted T cells, or PBMCs. The dataset comprised deeply sampled blood TCRbeta repertoires from subjects exposed to, actively infected with, or recovered from COVID-19. Findings and caveats that apply to the study as a whole: The quantity of clinical and demographic metadata differed by source and by participant and was supplied without curation.

The CDR3 goes from the cysteine to the phenylalanine over 19 residues. Here the CDR3 DNA is all that survives: 57 bases in frame from base 1. The germline V gene (reference sequence) supplies CDR1 PRHDT and CDR2 FYEKMQ. The immunoSEQ Assay, a bias-controlled multiplex PCR, was used to amplify TCRbeta CDR3 regions from genomic DNA. On the authors' methods: Within the assay, amplification of reference gene primers was used to estimate how many nucleated cells each sample contained. To quantify the absolute abundance of each unique TCRbeta CDR3 rearrangement, sequence reads were collapsed and filtered. Productive Simpson clonality was computed per sample as the square root of Simpson's diversity index over productive rearrangements. Entries here come from immuneACCESS through TCRdb and include only in-frame sequences with V and J called. Some clones fail to appear in such tables; in the studies checked, an unresolved V gene covers under half of the shortfall, and the cause of the remainder is unknown. From that table come the V and J calls and clone size; the DNA was used to work out D and trimming. This sample is represented by 85,000 to 120,000 clones; less than 80% of them were singletons. The ten largest clones take up roughly 6% of the sample.

One collaborating source in Seattle enrolled patients during active infection and followed them longitudinally through the course of disease. The collaborating institutions used their own protocols to collect whole blood in K2EDTA tubes. For TCRbeta analysis, collaborators shipped samples in one of three forms: frozen whole blood, isolated PBMCs, or DNA extracted from either of those sample types. For this clone: Its target antigen remains unknown. The germline gene is not matched at one end of the junction; a read error may be the cause.

This sequence originates from an elderly man with COVID-19, enrolled during active disease. The rearranged segments are TRBV13 and TRBJ2-6, with TRBD2 as a weak D call on 6 bases. Sequencing was done on a sample of peripheral blood. The DNA sequence reads TGTGCCGGCAGCTTAGGACACCCGGGACTTTCTTCTGGGGCCAACGTCCTGACTTTC. Its coded protein is CAGSLGHPGLSSGANVLTF.